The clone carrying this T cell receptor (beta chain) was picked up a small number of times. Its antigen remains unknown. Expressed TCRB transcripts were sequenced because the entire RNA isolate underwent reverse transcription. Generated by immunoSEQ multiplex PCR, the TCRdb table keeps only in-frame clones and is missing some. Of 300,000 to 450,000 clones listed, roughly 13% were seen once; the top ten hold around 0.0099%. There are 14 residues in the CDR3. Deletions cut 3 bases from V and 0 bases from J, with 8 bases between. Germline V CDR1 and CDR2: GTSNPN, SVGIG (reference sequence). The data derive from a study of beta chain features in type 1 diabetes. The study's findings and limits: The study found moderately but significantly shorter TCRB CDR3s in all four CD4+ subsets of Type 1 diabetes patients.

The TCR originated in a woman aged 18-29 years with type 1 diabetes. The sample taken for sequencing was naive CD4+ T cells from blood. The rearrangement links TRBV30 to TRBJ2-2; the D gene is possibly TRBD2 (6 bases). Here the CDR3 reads CAWRLAANTGELFF. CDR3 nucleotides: TGTGCCTGGAGACTAGCAGCGAACACCGGGGAGCTGTTTTTT.